This TCR beta chain was obtained from a study of T cell responses to AZD1222 COVID-19 vaccine. Trimming removed 0 bases from V and 3 bases from J, with 9 bases in between. This CDR3 has 14 amino acids. The V gene's germline CDR1 is SGDLS and CDR2 YYNGEE. Data came from immunoSEQ multiplex PCR; TCRdb stores just in-frame clones and leaves some out. The data contain under 130,000 clones, over 80% of them singletons. The specimen was peripheral blood, collected on day 0 of AZD1222 vaccination. This chain uses TRBV9 with TRBJ1-1; D uncertain. The clonotype comes from an adult in good health. The CDR3 spells CASSVAAWDTEAFF. The CDR3 DNA reads as TGTGCCAGCAGCGTAGCTGCATGGGACACTGAAGCTTTCTTT.